The TCR beta chain described here comes from a study of blood T cell repertoires in COVID-19. Background on the study: Sample material is recorded as cDNA or gDNA derived from T cells, B-cell-depleted T cells, or PBMCs.

TCRdb's table, derived via immunoSEQ multiplex PCR, lists solely in-frame clones and lacks some. The data contain around 50,000 clones, 82% of them seen just once; the ten biggest clones take up about 22%. The V gene lost 3 bases and the J gene lost 6 bases, with 15 bases spanning the gap. Germline V CDR1 and CDR2: SNHLY, FYNNEI. This CDR3 contains 15 residues. The V gene is TRBV2, the J gene TRBJ1-5; D possibly corresponds to TRBD1 (5 bases). This clonotype originated in a woman between 55 and 75 years old with acute or convalescent COVID-19. Sample: peripheral blood. The CDR3, as DNA: TGTGCCAGCAGTGATTTGTCCGGGCAGGGTCAGCCCCAGCATTTT. This translates into CASSDLSGQGQPQHF. Variable domain in full (rest from reference TRBV2 and TRBJ1-5): EPEVTQTPSHQVTQMGQEVILRCVPISNHLYFYWYRQILGQKVEFLVSFYNNEISEKSEIFDDQFSVERPDGSNFTLKIRSTKLEDSAMYFCASSDLSGQGQPQHFGDGTRLSIL.